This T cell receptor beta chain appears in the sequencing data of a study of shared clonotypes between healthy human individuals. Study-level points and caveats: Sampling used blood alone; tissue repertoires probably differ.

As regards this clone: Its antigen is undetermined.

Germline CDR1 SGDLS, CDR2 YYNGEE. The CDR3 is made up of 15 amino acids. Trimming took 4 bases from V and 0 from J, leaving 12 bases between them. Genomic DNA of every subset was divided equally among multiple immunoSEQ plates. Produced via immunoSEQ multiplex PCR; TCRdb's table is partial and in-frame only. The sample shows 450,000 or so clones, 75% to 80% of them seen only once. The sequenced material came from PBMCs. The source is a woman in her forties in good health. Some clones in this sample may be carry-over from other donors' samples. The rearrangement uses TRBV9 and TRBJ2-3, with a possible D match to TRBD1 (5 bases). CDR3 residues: CASSPAQVSTDTQYF. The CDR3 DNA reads TGTGCCAGCAGCCCCGCACAGGTTAGCACAGATACGCAGTATTTT.